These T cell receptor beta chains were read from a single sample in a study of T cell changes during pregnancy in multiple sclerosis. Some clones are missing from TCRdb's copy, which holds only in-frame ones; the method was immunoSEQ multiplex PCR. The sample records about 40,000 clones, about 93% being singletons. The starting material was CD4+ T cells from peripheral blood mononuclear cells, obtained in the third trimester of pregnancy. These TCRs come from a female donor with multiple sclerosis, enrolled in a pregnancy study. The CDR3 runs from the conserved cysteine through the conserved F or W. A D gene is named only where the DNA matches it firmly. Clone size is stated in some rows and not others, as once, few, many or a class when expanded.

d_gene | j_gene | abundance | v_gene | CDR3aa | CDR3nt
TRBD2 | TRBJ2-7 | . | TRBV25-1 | CASSGLAGKQYF | TGTGCCAGCAGTGGACTAGCGGGAAAGCAGTACTTC
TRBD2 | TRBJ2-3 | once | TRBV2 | CASSEWTSGVDTQYF | TGTGCCAGCAGTGAATGGACTAGCGGGGTGGATACGCAGTATTTT
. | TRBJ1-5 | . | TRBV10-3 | CAISESYGGGDQPQHF | TGTGCCATCAGTGAGTCTTACGGAGGGGGGGATCAGCCCCAGCATTTT
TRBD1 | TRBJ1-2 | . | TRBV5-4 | CASSLDRGGYTF | TGTGCCAGCAGCTTAGACAGGGGCGGCTACACCTTC
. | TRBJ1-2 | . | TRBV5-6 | CASSPAGITGYGYTF | TGTGCCAGCAGCCCGGCAGGGATAACTGGGTATGGCTACACCTTC
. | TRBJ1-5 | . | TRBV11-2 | CASSLLGAGQPQHF | TGTGCCAGCAGCTTGTTAGGGGCAGGGCAGCCCCAGCATTTT
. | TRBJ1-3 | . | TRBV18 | CASSPFDTRSGNTIYF | TGTGCCAGCTCACCTTTTGACACACGATCTGGAAACACCATATATTTT
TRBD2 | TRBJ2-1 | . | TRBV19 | CASSITSGRAGEQFF | TGTGCCAGTAGTATAACTAGCGGGAGGGCCGGTGAGCAGTTCTTC
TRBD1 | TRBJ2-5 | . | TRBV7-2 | CASSLARGQGETQYF | TGTGCCAGCAGCTTAGCGCGGGGACAGGGGGAGACCCAGTACTTC
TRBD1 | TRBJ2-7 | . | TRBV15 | CATSAGTGSYEQYF | TGTGCCACCAGCGCCGGGACAGGGTCATACGAGCAGTACTTC
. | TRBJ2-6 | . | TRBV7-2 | CASSLWAGSSGANVLTF | TGTGCCAGCAGCTTATGGGCGGGTAGCTCTGGGGCCAACGTCCTGACTTTC
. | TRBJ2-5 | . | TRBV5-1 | CASSLGTSEGTQYF | TGCGCCAGCAGCTTGGGGACCTCCGAGGGGACCCAGTACTTC
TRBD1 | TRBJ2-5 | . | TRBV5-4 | CASSLMTGKETQYF | TGTGCCAGCAGCTTGATGACAGGGAAAGAGACCCAGTACTTC
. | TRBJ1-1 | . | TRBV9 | CASSVATGGVSTEAFF | TGTGCCAGCAGCGTAGCTACGGGGGGGGTCAGCACTGAAGCTTTCTTT
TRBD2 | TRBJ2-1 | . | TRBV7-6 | CASSAVLAGVNEQFF | TGTGCCAGCAGCGCCGTCCTAGCGGGAGTGAATGAGCAGTTCTTC
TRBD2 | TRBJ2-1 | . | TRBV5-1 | CASSLAGGRGSSYNEQFF | TGCGCCAGCAGCTTGGCGGGGGGGCGCGGGTCCTCCTACAATGAGCAGTTCTTC
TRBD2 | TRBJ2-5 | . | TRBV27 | CASRRDREGLLETQYF | TGTGCCAGCCGCCGGGACCGGGAGGGCCTTTTGGAGACCCAGTACTTC
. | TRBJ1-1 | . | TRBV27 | CASSSSPSGMTEAFF | TGTGCCAGCAGTTCCTCCCCGTCAGGGATGACTGAAGCTTTCTTT
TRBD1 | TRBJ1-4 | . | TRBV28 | CASSLRQGARYFNEKLFF | TGTGCCAGCAGTTTAAGACAGGGGGCCCGATACTTTAATGAAAAACTGTTTTTT
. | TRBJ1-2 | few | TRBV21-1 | CASSKEGVGYGYTF | TGTGCCAGCAGCAAAGAGGGGGTTGGCTATGGCTACACCTTC
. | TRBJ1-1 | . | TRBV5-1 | CASSLASGGEAFF | TGCGCCAGCAGCTTGGCGAGCGGGGGAGAAGCTTTCTTT
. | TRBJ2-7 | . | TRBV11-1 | CASSQAAYEQYF | TGTGCCAGCAGCCAGGCAGCCTACGAGCAGTACTTC
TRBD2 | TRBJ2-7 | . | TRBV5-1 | CASSFGEGYEQYF | TGCGCCAGCAGCTTTGGGGAGGGCTACGAGCAGTACTTC
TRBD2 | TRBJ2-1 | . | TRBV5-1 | CASSSTTSGSGGEQFF | TGCGCCAGCAGTTCGACCACTAGCGGGAGCGGGGGTGAGCAGTTCTTC
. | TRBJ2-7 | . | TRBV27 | CASSPYRSSYEQYF | TGTGCCAGCAGTCCCTACAGGAGCTCCTACGAGCAGTACTTC
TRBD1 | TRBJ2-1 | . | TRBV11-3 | CASSRGQGIEQFF | TGTGCCAGCAGCCGAGGACAGGGGATAGAGCAGTTCTTC
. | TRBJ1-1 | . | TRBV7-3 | CASSRGNTEAFF | TGTGCCAGCAGCCGGGGGAACACTGAAGCTTTCTTT
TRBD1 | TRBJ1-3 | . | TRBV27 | CASSFTGGTSGNTIYF | TGTGCCAGCAGTTTTACAGGGGGCACATCTGGAAACACCATATATTTT
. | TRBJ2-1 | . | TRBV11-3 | CASSSGESSYNEQFF | TGTGCCAGCAGCTCGGGGGAGAGCTCCTACAATGAGCAGTTCTTC
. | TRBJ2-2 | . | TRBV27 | CASGGGRDTGELFF | TGTGCCAGTGGGGGGGGGCGCGACACCGGGGAGCTGTTTTTT
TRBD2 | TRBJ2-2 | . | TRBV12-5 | CASGAGLAGGLGELFF | TGTGCTAGTGGTGCCGGACTAGCGGGGGGGCTCGGGGAGCTGTTTTTT
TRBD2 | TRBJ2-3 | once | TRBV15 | CATSPGGLAVRATQYF | TGTGCCACCAGCCCCGGGGGACTAGCGGTTCGGGCTACGCAGTATTTT
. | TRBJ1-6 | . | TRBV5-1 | CASSPGHGVLDSPLHF | TGCGCCAGCAGCCCAGGTCACGGGGTTTTAGATTCACCCCTCCACTTT
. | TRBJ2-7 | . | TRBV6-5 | CASSSQTLSSYEQYF | TGTGCCAGCAGTTCCCAGACACTCAGCTCCTACGAGCAGTACTTC
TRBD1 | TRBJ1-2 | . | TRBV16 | CASSPMTPRQGSYTF | TGTGCCAGCAGCCCCATGACCCCTAGACAGGGGAGCTACACCTTC
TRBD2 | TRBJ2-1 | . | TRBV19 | CARTSGSGNEQFF | TGTGCCCGTACTAGCGGGAGTGGTAATGAGCAGTTCTTC
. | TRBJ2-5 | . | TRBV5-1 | CASSLAGVGGTQYF | TGCGCCAGCAGCTTGGCCGGGGTGGGAGGGACCCAGTACTTC
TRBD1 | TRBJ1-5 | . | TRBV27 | CASSRATGGGNQPQHF | TGTGCCAGCAGTAGGGCCACAGGGGGCGGCAATCAGCCCCAGCATTTT
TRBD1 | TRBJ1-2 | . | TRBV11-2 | CASSYLRDRGFRSGYGYTF | TGTGCCAGCAGCTACCTCCGGGACAGGGGTTTCCGGTCGGGCTATGGCTACACCTTC
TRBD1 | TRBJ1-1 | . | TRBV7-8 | CASSPIQGQNKAFF | TGTGCCAGCAGCCCCATCCAGGGACAGAATAAAGCTTTCTTT
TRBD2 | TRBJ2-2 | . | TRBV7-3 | CASSPPWTSGGSGELFF | TGTGCCAGCAGCCCACCTTGGACTAGCGGGGGCTCCGGGGAGCTGTTTTTT
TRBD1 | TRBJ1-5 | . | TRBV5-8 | CASSLEGARNQPQHF | TGTGCCAGCAGCTTGGAGGGGGCGCGGAATCAGCCCCAGCATTTT
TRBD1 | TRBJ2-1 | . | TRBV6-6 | CASARGQGSDEQFF | TGTGCCAGCGCGCGCGGACAGGGGAGCGATGAGCAGTTCTTC
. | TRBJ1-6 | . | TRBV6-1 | CASSVRGLVLHF | TGTGCCAGCAGTGTTAGGGGACTAGTCCTCCACTTT
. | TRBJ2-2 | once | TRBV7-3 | CASSPVNTGELFF | TGTGCCAGCAGCCCTGTGAACACCGGGGAGCTGTTTTTT
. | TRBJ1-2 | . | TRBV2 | CASSDGPGANYGYTF | TGTGCCAGCAGTGACGGTCCAGGGGCTAATTATGGCTACACCTTC
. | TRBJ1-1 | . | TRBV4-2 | CASSQDQGRVNTEAFF | TGTGCCAGCAGCCAAGATCAGGGCAGGGTGAACACTGAAGCTTTCTTT
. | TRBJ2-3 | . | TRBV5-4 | CASSLAPGSRTDTQYF | TGTGCCAGCAGCTTGGCCCCAGGGTCCCGCACAGATACGCAGTATTTT